Following are 14 T cell receptor beta chains from one sample sequenced in a study of T cells in Graves' hyperthyroidism and ophthalmopathy. Amplified TCR beta CDR3 regions came from RNA transcripts. Initially, a first-round RT-PCR of the TCR CDR3 employed the HTBI primer set. In TCRdb, the multiplex PCR reads were re-called with MiXCR into one record per CDR3 protein. The top ten clones hold about 20% of a sample with roughly 500,000 distinct CDR3 sequences, about 43% of them seen once. Sequenced material: peripheral blood or thyroid tissue (not recorded which). The origin of the receptors is an adult woman with Graves' disease, either hyperthyroidism or ophthalmopathy (not recorded which).

This clonotype was recorded at least ten times. This chain connects TRBV7-2 to TRBJ1-6; D remains ambiguous. Germline V CDR1 and CDR2: SGHTA, FQGNSA. Between the trimmed V and J ends, which lost 1 base and 5 bases, there was a span of 12 bases. The length of the CDR3 is 16 residues. This CDR3 is CASSLEVGPDNSPLHF. The CDR3 DNA sequence: TGTGCCAGCAGCTTAGAGGTCGGACCCGATAATTCACCCCTCCACTTT.

This clonotype was counted many times. The CDR3 here is CATSRGRGALVMQPQHF. CDR3 coding DNA: TGTGCCACCAGCAGAGGTCGGGGGGCGTTAGTTATGCAGCCCCAGCATTTT. This rearrangement joins TRBV15 to TRBJ1-5, with D possibly matching TRBD1 (6 bases). This CDR3 has 17 residues. V lost 1 base to trimming and J lost 7 bases, with 20 bases between them. The germline V gene encodes CDR1 LNHNV and CDR2 YYDKDF (reference sequence).

About this clonotype: One junction end disagrees with the germline gene, perhaps due to a read error. V usage is TRBV7-9 and J usage is TRBJ1-2; D gene ambiguous. CDR1 and CDR2 (germline): SEHNR, FQNEAQ (reference sequence). The CDR3 length is 13 residues. Written as DNA, the CDR3 is TGTGTCAGCAGTTTACGGGTTCGGGGTGGCTACACCTTC. Its protein product is CVSSLRVRGGYTF.

This chain uses TRBV20-1 with TRBJ2-5; 9 bases map to TRBD2. The last part of the DNA fits TRBJ2-1 better; the J call may be wrong. Germline values: CDR1 DFQATT, CDR2 SNEGSKA (reference sequence). CDR3 length: 14 amino acids. The CDR3 reads CSAVGAAGGNEQFF. CDR3 DNA: TGCAGTGCCGTAGGGGCAGCGGGGGGCAATGAGCAGTTCTTC.

The gene calls are TRBV2 and TRBJ1-4; 8 bases are shared with TRBD1. Germline V gene lookup returns CDR1 SNHLY and CDR2 FYNNEI. The CDR3 length is 15 residues. The V segment lost 2 bases and the J segment 8 bases; nucleotides outside the gene matches: 7. Here the CDR3 reads CASSESRGLGEKLFF. CDR3 nucleotides: TGTGCCAGCAGTGAAAGCAGGGGGCTAGGAGAAAAACTGTTTTTT.

This chain links TRBV28 with TRBJ1-1, with D possibly TRBD1 on 6 matching bases. Germline V gene sequence: CDR1 MDHEN, CDR2 SYDVKM. This CDR3 spans 15 amino acids. The ends were cut back, 5 bases at V and 5 bases at J, with 18 bases in the middle. The CDR3 is CASSPQDSRWTEAFF. DNA of the CDR3: TGTGCCAGCAGTCCCCAGGACAGTCGTTGGACTGAAGCTTTCTTT.

This clonotype was seen at least ten times. The V gene is TRBV24-1, the J gene TRBJ2-3; possibly TRBD1 for D (6 bases). The germline V gene encodes CDR1 KGHDR and CDR2 SFDVKD. V gave up 6 bases and J gave up 6 bases, with 15 bases separating them. The CDR3 runs to 14 residues. CDR3 bases: TGTGCCACCAGTCCTGCAGGGGTTGTGGATACGCAGTATTTT. This encodes CATSPAGVVDTQYF.

There are many counts of this clonotype. V is TRBV7-2 and J is TRBJ1-4; 7 bases are shared with TRBD1. Trimming at V came to 4 bases and at J to 8 bases, leaving 10 bases not matched to a gene. The CDR3 is 15 amino acids. Germline V gene lookup returns CDR1 SGHTA and CDR2 FQGNSA. CDR3: CASSSSGQAGEKLFF. The CDR3 DNA reads as TGTGCCAGCAGCTCTAGTGGACAGGCGGGGGAAAAACTGTTTTTT.

This clonotype has at least ten counts. V gene TRBV6-4 combines with J gene TRBJ1-5; D is undetermined. The CDR3 spans 14 residues. Trimming stripped 3 bases from V and 0 bases from J, with 6 bases between. The germline CDR1 and CDR2 sequences are MRHNA and SNTAGT. For the CDR3, the DNA is TGTGCCAGCAGTGAGGTCAATAGCAATCAGCCCCAGCATTTT. It encodes CASSEVNSNQPQHF.

The chain couples TRBV15 to TRBJ2-7, with D perhaps being TRBD1 or TRBD2 (5 bases each). The CDR3 extends over 14 amino acids. Trimming took off 5 bases at V and 1 base at J, with 12 bases between the two ends. Germline CDR1 and CDR2: LNHNV and YYDKDF (reference sequence). The CDR3 loop reads CATSPRDLSYEQYF. CDR3 DNA sequence: TGTGCCACCAGCCCACGGGACCTATCCTACGAGCAGTACTTC.

On this clonotype: At one boundary the junction diverges from the germline segment, which might be a read error. The chain has TRBV19 and TRBJ2-6, with D perhaps TRBD2 (6 bases). CDR1 LNHDA and CDR2 SQIVND come from the germline V gene (reference sequence). The CDR3 is 13 residues long. The CDR3 bases are TGTGCCAGTAGGGGCCGAGGAGGGGTTACTGAAGCTTTC. Amino acids: CASRGRGGVTEAF.

V gene TRBV2 combines with J gene TRBJ2-6; D call uncertain. The V and J ends lost 6 bases and 1 base respectively, with 10 bases between them. The length of the CDR3 is 15 residues. Germline CDR1 is SNHLY and CDR2 is FYNNEI. CDR3 residues: CASSSEVSGANVLTF. The CDR3 DNA sequence: TGTGCCAGCAGCTCTGAGGTTTCTGGGGCCAACGTCCTGACTTTC.

This chain links TRBV2 with TRBJ1-2; D gene ambiguous. Deletions cut 10 bases from V and 2 bases from J, with 17 bases between. Germline-derived CDR1 and CDR2 are SNHLY and FYNNEI. This CDR3 has 14 residues. CDR3 amino acids: CATVGFGENYGYTF. Written as DNA, the CDR3 is TGTGCCACGGTGGGGTTCGGGGAAAACTATGGCTACACCTTC. The variable domain in full, with the rest retrieved from reference TRBV2 and TRBJ1-2, is EPEVTQTPSHQVTQMGQEVILRCVPISNHLYFYWYRQILGQKVEFLVSFYNNEISEKSEIFDDQFSVERPDGSNFTLKIRSTKLEDSAMYFCATVGFGENYGYTFGSGTRLTVV.

The genes are TRBV4-3 and TRBJ2-5; maybe TRBD2 (6 bases). V lost 1 base and J lost 5, with 14 bases in between. In germline, CDR1 is LGHNA, CDR2 YSLEER. The CDR3 loop spans 15 amino acids. The chain's CDR3 is CASSQGGRGDETQYF. For the CDR3, the DNA is TGCGCCAGCAGCCAAGGCGGGCGGGGTGACGAGACCCAGTACTTC.